This TCR beta chain appears in the sequencing data of a study of blood T cell repertoires in COVID-19. Trimming pared 2 bases from V and 7 bases from J, leaving 11 bases between. CDR3 size: 13 residues. The germline V gene encodes CDR1 MNHNS and CDR2 SASEGT. This clone has only one observation. Some clones are missing from TCRdb's copy, which holds only in-frame ones; the method was immunoSEQ multiplex PCR. The sample includes 300,000 to 450,000 clones, about 87% seen only once; the top ten take about 1.5%. Source material: PBMCs or T cells enriched from blood (not recorded which). This TCR derives from a man aged 25 to 40 who had recovered from COVID-19. The V and J genes are TRBV6-1 and TRBJ2-5; D possibly corresponds to TRBD1 (6 bases). The chain's CDR3 is CASSERGRGTQYF. DNA for the CDR3: TGTGCCAGCAGTGAAAGGGGGAGAGGGACCCAGTACTTC.